The 13 T cell receptor beta chains given below trace back to one sample, sequenced in a study of PD-L1 blockade in urothelial cancer. Only in-frame clones appear in the TCRdb table, and some are missing; sequencing was by immunoSEQ multiplex PCR. Here the sample spans tens of thousands of clones, about 91% being singletons. Here the sequenced sample was PBMCs, taken around atezolizumab (anti-PD-L1) treatment. These receptors all come from a man aged 50 to 60 with urothelial cancer.

The chain joins TRBV5-4 to TRBJ2-1; D ambiguous. V was clipped by 4 bases and J by 0 bases, with 11 bases between them. The germline CDR1 and CDR2 sequences are SGHNT and YYREEE (reference sequence). The CDR3 extends over 15 amino acids. The CDR3 protein is CASSLPQFSYNEQFF. CDR3 bases: TGTGCCAGCAGCCTACCCCAATTCTCCTACAATGAGCAGTTCTTC.

The gene calls are TRBV6-1 and TRBJ1-4, with D possibly TRBD1 on 5 matching bases. V was shortened by 2 bases and J by 5 bases, with 12 bases between the two germline ends. The CDR3 runs 15 residues. CDR1 MNHNS and CDR2 SASEGT come from the germline V gene. CDR3 protein: CASSEPGETNEKLFF. The CDR3 coding sequence is TGTGCCAGCAGTGAACCGGGGGAGACGAATGAAAAACTGTTTTTT.

Comments on this clone: Compared with germline, one end of the junction differs, possibly owing to a read error. V is TRBV7-7 and J is TRBJ2-2; maybe TRBD2 (5 bases). The CDR3 spans 15 residues. Germline assignment: CDR1 SSHAT and CDR2 FNYEAQ (reference sequence). CDR3 in amino acids: CASSFSLANTGELFF. The CDR3 DNA reads as TGTGCTAGCAGCTTTTCCCTAGCTAACACCGGGGAGCTGTTTTTT.

This clone has only one observation. The chain carries TRBV7-8 and TRBJ1-5; D is perhaps TRBD1 (5 bases). Per the germline V gene, CDR1 is SGHVS and CDR2 is FQNEAQ. The CDR3 covers 16 residues. Deletions cut 4 bases from V and 0 bases from J, with 13 bases between. The CDR3 region has the DNA TGTGCCAGCAGCTATACGGGGGGGTATAGCAATCAGCCCCAGCATTTT. This translates into CASSYTGGYSNQPQHF.

The CDR3 nucleotides read TGTGCCAGCAGCTTACGGCTAGTTGGACAGGGAGAAGCCTCTGGGGCCAACGTCCTGACTTTC. Its protein is CASSLRLVGQGEASGANVLTF. The chain couples TRBV7-8 to TRBJ2-6; 8 nucleotides match TRBD1. V lost 2 bases to trimming and J lost 0 bases; unmatched junction nucleotides: 15. Germline assignment: CDR1 SGHVS and CDR2 FQNEAQ. The CDR3 runs 21 residues.

The chain couples TRBV14 to TRBJ1-4; D is unclear. The CDR3 is 14 amino acids. Per the germline V gene, CDR1 is SGHDN and CDR2 is FVKESK. V lost 2 bases and J 7 bases, leaving 11 bases between the germline ends. In DNA, the CDR3 is TGTGCCAGCAGCCAACAGGTGTTTGGTGAAAAACTGTTTTTT. Translated, it gives CASSQQVFGEKLFF.

V gene TRBV30 combines with J gene TRBJ1-1, with D unclear. CDR1 GTSNPN and CDR2 SVGIG come from the germline V gene (reference sequence). CDR3 length equals 11 residues. V lost 4 bases and J 1 base, leaving 4 bases between the germline ends. The CDR3 nucleotides read TGTGCCTGGACCAGGAACACTGAAGCTTTCTTT. Its translation: CAWTRNTEAFF.

This chain connects TRBV6-5 to TRBJ2-7; possible D gene TRBD1, 5 bases. Trimming took off 2 bases at V and 4 bases at J, with 15 bases between the two ends. The CDR3 extends over 15 amino acids. Germline V gene data show CDR1 as MNHEY and CDR2 as SVGAGI. This CDR3 reads CASSYTDSDGYEQYF. DNA of the CDR3: TGTGCCAGCAGTTACACCGACAGTGATGGATACGAGCAGTACTTC.

V usage is TRBV28 and J usage is TRBJ1-5, with D unresolved. V lost 4 bases and J 6 bases, leaving 22 bases between the germline ends. This CDR3 spans 17 amino acids. Germline assignment: CDR1 MDHEN and CDR2 SYDVKM. CDR3 nucleotides: TGTGCCAGCAGTTCTATAAACCCCACCACTCTCTCTCAGCCCCAGCATTTT. It codes for CASSSINPTTLSQPQHF.

This clone was seen a handful of times. The chain combines TRBV5-6 with TRBJ1-6; 7 nucleotides agree with TRBD1. Germline CDR1 is SGHDT and CDR2 is YYEEEE. This CDR3 region has 15 residues. J was trimmed by 7 bases and V by 2 bases; bases with no gene match: 6. The CDR3 region has the DNA TGTGCCAGCAGCTTTACCACAGGGGAAAATTCACCCCTCCACTTT. Amino acid sequence: CASSFTTGENSPLHF.

This rearrangement joins TRBV9 to TRBJ2-7, with 9 bases lining up with TRBD1. Germline V gives CDR1 SGDLS, CDR2 YYNGEE. J was trimmed by 5 bases and V by 0 bases; bases with no gene match: 3. The CDR3 runs to 14 residues. As DNA, the CDR3 is TGTGCCAGCAGCGTAGAACAGGGGGCCAACGAGCAGTACTTC. Its translation is CASSVEQGANEQYF. Filled out from reference TRBV9 and TRBJ2-7, the complete variable domain reads DSGVTQTPKHLITATGQRVTLRCSPRSGDLSVYWYQQSLDQGLQFLIQYYNGEERAKGNILERFSAQQFPDLHSELNLSSLELGDSALYFCASSVEQGANEQYFGPGTRLTVT.

The V gene is TRBV14, the J gene TRBJ1-5; no firm D call. The germline V and J ends were trimmed by 4 bases and 4 bases, with 11 bases remaining between them. CDR3 length: 14 residues. Germline loops: CDR1 SGHDN, CDR2 FVKESK. CDR3 amino acids: CASSLPGTNQPQHF. CDR3 DNA sequence: TGTGCCAGCAGCCTGCCAGGCACTAATCAGCCCCAGCATTTT.

V is TRBV7-9 and J is TRBJ2-7; possibly TRBD1 for D (6 bases). The V gene lost 4 bases and the J gene lost 2 bases, with 15 bases spanning the gap. This CDR3 is 15 amino acids long. Per the germline V gene, CDR1 is SEHNR and CDR2 is FQNEAQ (reference sequence). Here the CDR3 reads CASSSSGTSAYEQYF. DNA for the CDR3: TGTGCCAGCAGCTCCTCCGGGACATCGGCCTACGAGCAGTACTTC.